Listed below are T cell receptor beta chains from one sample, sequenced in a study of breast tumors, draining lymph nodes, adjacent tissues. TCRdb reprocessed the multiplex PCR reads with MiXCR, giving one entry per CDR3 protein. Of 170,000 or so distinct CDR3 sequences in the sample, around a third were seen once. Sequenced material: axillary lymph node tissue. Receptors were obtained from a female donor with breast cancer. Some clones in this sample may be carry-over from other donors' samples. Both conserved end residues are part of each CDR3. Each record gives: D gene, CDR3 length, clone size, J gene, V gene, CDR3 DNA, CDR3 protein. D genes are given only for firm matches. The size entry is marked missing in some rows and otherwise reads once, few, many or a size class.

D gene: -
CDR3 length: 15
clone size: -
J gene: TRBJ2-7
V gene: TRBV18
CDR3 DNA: TGTGCCAGCTCACCATCGACAACAGGAGTCCGCGAGCAGTACTTC
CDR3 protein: CASSPSTTGVREQYF

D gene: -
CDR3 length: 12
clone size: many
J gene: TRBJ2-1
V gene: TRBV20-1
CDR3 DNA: TGCAGTGCTAGACCCGGGGAGAATGAGCAGTTCTTC
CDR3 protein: CSARPGENEQFF

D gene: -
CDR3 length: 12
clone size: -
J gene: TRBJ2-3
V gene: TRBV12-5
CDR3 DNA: TGTGCTAGCGGTTGGGGCACAGATACGCAGTATTTT
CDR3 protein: CASGWGTDTQYF

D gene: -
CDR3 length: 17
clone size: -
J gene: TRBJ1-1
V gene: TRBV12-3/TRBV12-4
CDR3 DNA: TGTGCCAGCAGCCCTTCTCTGGGGGGGGGTCTTAGCACTGAAGCTTTCTTT
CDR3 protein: CASSPSLGGGLSTEAFF

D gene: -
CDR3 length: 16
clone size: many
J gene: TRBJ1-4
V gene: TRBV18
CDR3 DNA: TGTGCCAGCTCACTAAACTCCGAGACAACTAATGAAAAACTGTTTTTT
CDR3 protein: CASSLNSETTNEKLFF

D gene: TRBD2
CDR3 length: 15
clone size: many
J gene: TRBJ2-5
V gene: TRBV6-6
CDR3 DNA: TGTGCCAGCAGACGACTACTAGCGGTTCAAGAGACCCAGTACTTC
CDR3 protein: CASRRLLAVQETQYF

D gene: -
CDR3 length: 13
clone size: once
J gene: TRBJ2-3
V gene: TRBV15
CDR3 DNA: TGTGCCACCAGCAGCTTATGGACAAATACGCAGTATTTT
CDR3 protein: CATSSLWTNTQYF

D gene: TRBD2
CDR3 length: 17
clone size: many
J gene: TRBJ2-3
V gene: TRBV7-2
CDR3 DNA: TGTGCCAGCAGCTCCCCCGCGGTAGCGGGGGGCACAGATACGCAGTATTTT
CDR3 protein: CASSSPAVAGGTDTQYF

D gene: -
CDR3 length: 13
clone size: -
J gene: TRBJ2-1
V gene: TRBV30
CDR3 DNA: TGTGCCTGGAGTGTATTCAGCTACAATGAGCAGTTCTTC
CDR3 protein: CAWSVFSYNEQFF

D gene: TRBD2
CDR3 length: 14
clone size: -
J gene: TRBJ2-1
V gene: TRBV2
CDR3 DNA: TGTGCCAGCAGTGCATATAGCGGGCGTAATGAGCAGTTCTTC
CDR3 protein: CASSAYSGRNEQFF

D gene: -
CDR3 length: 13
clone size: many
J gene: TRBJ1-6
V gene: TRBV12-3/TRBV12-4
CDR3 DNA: TGTGCCAGCAGTTCTCGTTTTAATTCACCCCTCCACTTT
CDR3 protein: CASSSRFNSPLHF

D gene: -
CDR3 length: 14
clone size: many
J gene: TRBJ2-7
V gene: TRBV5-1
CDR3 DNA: TGCGCCAGCAGCCCCCGCGCTGAAGCTTACGAGCAGTACTTC
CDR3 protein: CASSPRAEAYEQYF

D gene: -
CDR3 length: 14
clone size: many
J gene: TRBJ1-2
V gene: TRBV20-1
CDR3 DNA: TGCAGTGCTAGAGATCTCAGGAAATCCTATGGCTACACCTTC
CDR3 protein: CSARDLRKSYGYTF

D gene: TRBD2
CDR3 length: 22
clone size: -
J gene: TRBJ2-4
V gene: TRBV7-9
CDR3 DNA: TGTGCCAGCAGCCAAGATCCCTTGCGGACTAGCGGGGGGCAACACGCCAAAAACATTCAGTACTTC
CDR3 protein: CASSQDPLRTSGGQHAKNIQYF

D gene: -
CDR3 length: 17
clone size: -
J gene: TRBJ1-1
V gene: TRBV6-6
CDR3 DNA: TGTGCCAGCAAGGCAGGGGCTGCTTGGTACGGCTACACTGAAGCTTTCTTT
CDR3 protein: CASKAGAAWYGYTEAFF

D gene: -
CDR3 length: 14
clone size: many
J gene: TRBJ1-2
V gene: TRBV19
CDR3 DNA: TGTGCCAGTAGTAAAGGGATAGGACAGTATGGCTACACCTTC
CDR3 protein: CASSKGIGQYGYTF

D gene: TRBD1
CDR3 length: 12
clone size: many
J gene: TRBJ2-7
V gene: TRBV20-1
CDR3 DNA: TGCAGTGCGGGACAGGACTCCTACGAGCAGTACTTC
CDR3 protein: CSAGQDSYEQYF

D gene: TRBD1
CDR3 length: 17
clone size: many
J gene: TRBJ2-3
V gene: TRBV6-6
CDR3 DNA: TGTGCCAGCAGTTACTCCCCGGGACAGGGGTGGACAGATACGCAGTATTTT
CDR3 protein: CASSYSPGQGWTDTQYF

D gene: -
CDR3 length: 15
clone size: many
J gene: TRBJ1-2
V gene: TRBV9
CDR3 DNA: TGTGCCAGCAGGGGGCGCGGAGAGGCGGACTATGGCTACACCTTC
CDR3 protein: CASRGRGEADYGYTF

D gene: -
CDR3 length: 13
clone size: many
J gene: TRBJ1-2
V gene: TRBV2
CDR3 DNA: TGTGCCAGCACCGTAGACAGCGTAGAGGGCTACACCTTC
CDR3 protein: CASTVDSVEGYTF

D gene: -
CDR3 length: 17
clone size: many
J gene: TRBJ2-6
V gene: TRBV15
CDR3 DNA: TGTGCCACCAGCAGAGAAAAGGGATTCTCTGGGGCCAACGTCCTGACTTTC
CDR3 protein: CATSREKGFSGANVLTF

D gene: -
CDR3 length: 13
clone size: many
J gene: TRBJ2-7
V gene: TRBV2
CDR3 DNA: TGTGCCAGCAGCGGGGCCGACTCCTACGAGCAGTACTTC
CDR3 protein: CASSGADSYEQYF

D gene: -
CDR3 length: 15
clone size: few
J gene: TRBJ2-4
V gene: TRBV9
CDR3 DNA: TGTGCCAGCAGCGTAGGAACAGCGTCCAAAAACATTCAGTACTTC
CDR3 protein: CASSVGTASKNIQYF

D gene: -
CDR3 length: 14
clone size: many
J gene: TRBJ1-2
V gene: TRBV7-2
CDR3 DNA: TGTGCCGGGGGAGGGGCCGGCATCGTGGATGGCTACACCTTC
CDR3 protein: CAGGGAGIVDGYTF

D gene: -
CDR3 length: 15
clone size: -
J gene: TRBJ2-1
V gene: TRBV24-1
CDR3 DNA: TGTGCCACCAGTGCTAGTGCAGCGAGCTACAATGAGCAGTTCTTC
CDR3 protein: CATSASAASYNEQFF

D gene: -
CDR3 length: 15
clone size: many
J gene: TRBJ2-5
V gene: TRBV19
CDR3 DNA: TGTGCCAGTAGTGAGACTAGAATCGGACAAGAGACCCAGTACTTC
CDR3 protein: CASSETRIGQETQYF

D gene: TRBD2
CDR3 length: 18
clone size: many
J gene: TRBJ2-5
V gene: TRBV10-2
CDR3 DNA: TGCGCCAGCAGTGAGTCGTTCTCTAGCGGGGGGGCCGTAGAGACCCAGTACTTC
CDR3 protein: CASSESFSSGGAVETQYF

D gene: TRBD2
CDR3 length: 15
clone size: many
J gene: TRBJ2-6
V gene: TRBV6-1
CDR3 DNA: TGTGCCAGCTTGGCGGGGGAAACAGGGGCCAACGTCCTGACTTTC
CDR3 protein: CASLAGETGANVLTF

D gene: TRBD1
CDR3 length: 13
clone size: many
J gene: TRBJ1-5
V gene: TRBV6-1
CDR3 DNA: TGTGCCAGCCTGGGACAGATTAATCAGCCCCAGCATTTT
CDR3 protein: CASLGQINQPQHF

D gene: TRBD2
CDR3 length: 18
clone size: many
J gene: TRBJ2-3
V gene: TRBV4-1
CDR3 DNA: TGCGCCAGCAGCCAAGAAAATCGAGTTAGCGGGGGCACAGATACGCAGTATTTT
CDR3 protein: CASSQENRVSGGTDTQYF

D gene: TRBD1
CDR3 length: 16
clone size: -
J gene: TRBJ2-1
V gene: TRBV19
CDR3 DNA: TGTGCCAGTAGTACCTGGACAGGGGTTCGCTACAATGAGCAGTTCTTC
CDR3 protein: CASSTWTGVRYNEQFF